Here is one TCR beta chain with its context. What it binds is not known. This entry belongs to a study of T cell responses to AZD1222 COVID-19 vaccine. Study-wide results and limits: Spike-specific TCR breadth and depth were elevated following two AZD1222 doses. Repertoire sampling was restricted to post-peak T cell response timepoints. Donors were largely white British and mainly female; clonal diversity was possibly underestimated.

The assay was immunoSEQ multiplex PCR, and TCRdb's table has in-frame clones only and misses some. The sample records some 150,000 clones, 94% being singletons. Germline V gene data show CDR1 as MNHEY and CDR2 as SVGAGI. With 6 bases clipped from V and 6 bases from J, the junction kept 9 bases outside the gene matches. The CDR3 spans 15 residues. The rearrangement uses TRBV6-5 and TRBJ2-1; 9 bases align to TRBD2. This sample comprised peripheral blood, obtained on day 0 of AZD1222 vaccination. This clonotype was obtained from an adult in good health. CDR3 DNA: TGTGCCAGCAGGTCCGGGACTAGCTTTGGCAATGAGCAGTTCTTC. It is translated as CASRSGTSFGNEQFF.